The present entry profiles one TCR beta chain with its context. Antigen: not known. For TCR beta, libraries came from iRepertoire HTBI primers and Arm-PCR of CDR3 regions. TCRdb independently ran MiXCR on the multiplex PCR reads; one entry per CDR3 protein. The table records about 420,000 distinct CDR3 sequences, around 17% of them present only once. The germline V gene has CDR1 DFQATT and CDR2 SNEGSKA (reference sequence). The CDR3 has 15 amino acids. V gave up 6 bases and J gave up 3 bases; unmatched junction bases: 9. As for time point: newly diagnosed GD, antithyroid drugs for less than 3 months. TCR sequences were obtained from RNA taken from PBMCs. These data originate in a study of regulatory T cells in long-lasting Graves disease. Whole-study results and caveats: Preferential use of TRBV28, TRBJ1-2 and TRBJ2-5 was seen in persistent disease.

This sample was also put to use in a study of T cells in Graves' hyperthyroidism and ophthalmopathy. That study adds: Aged 18 to 65, the patients had hyperthyroidism that was newly diagnosed and had lasted under 2 months. HTBI primers drove first-round RT-PCR of the TCR CDR3.

The input for sequencing was peripheral blood mononuclear cells (PBMCs), taken at new diagnosis, from a patient treated with antithyroid drugs. The rearrangement links TRBV20-1 to TRBJ2-5; TRBD2 matches at 11 bases. This sequence originates from a woman between 18 and 29 years old with Graves disease. Here the CDR3 DNA reads TGCAGTGCCAAAGCCGGGACTAGCGGTAAAGAGACCCAGTACTTC. Its protein product is CSAKAGTSGKETQYF.